The clone carrying this T cell receptor (beta chain) came up once. The antigen is unknown. Each of the donors was a healthy bone marrow donor. Germline values: CDR1 SQVTM, CDR2 ANQGSEA. This CDR3 comprises 16 residues. The junction had 18 bases not matched to a gene; V was cut back by 3 bases and J by 10 bases. Primers: 60 Vbeta forward and 13 Jbeta reverse. Produced via immunoSEQ multiplex PCR; TCRdb's table is partial and in-frame only. The data show 150,000 or so clones, around 78% seen once. The entry originates in a study of cytomegalovirus exposure and HLA in healthy donors. Overall study findings and caveats: Per a later analysis, HLA-associated TCR beta chains showed more clonal expansion than other, equally common TCR beta chains.

The source material was PBMCs. J is TRBJ2-1 and V is TRBV29-1; 7 bases agree with TRBD2. This clonotype was sampled from a woman between 35 and 50 years old in good health and CMV-seronegative. CDR3: CSVEGVIAGSSSEQFF. In DNA form, the CDR3 reads TGCAGCGTTGAGGGGGTAATAGCGGGTTCGTCAAGCGAGCAGTTCTTC.